The 28 T cell receptor beta chains presented below share a single source sample, sequenced in a study of T cell clonotyping in hematopoietic cell transplantation. Some clones are missing from TCRdb's copy, which holds only in-frame ones; the method was immunoSEQ multiplex PCR. The sample lists about 9,400 clones, approximately 79% occurring once. The material sequenced was PBMCs, taken 180 days after allogeneic stem cell transplant. The receptors originated from a male patient aged 35 to 55 who had an allogeneic stem cell transplant from a related donor, so the T cells may come from the graft donor. Some clones in this sample may be carry-over from other donors' samples.

The CDR3 region is CASSGTGNSPLHF. CDR3 nucleotide sequence: TGTGCCAGCAGTGGAACTGGAAATTCACCCCTCCACTTT. This chain joins TRBV2 and TRBJ1-6; no firm D call. The CDR3 runs to 13 residues. V was trimmed by 4 bases and J by 7 bases, leaving 8 bases between them. The V gene's germline CDR1 is SNHLY and CDR2 FYNNEI.

The chain couples TRBV7-9 to TRBJ1-3; D is perhaps TRBD1 (6 bases). Germline-derived CDR1 and CDR2 are SEHNR and FQNEAQ (reference sequence). The CDR3 extends over 13 amino acids. V was pared by 6 bases and J by 4 bases, with 10 bases between. As DNA, the CDR3 is TGTGCCAGCAGAACCGACAGGGGAAACACCATATATTTT. Translated: CASRTDRGNTIYF.

About this clone: The same CDR3 also results from other DNA sequences found in this sample. The rearrangement joins TRBV7-2 to TRBJ2-3; no reliable D call. V was pared by 4 bases and J by 0 bases, with 8 bases between. The CDR3 is 14 amino acids. CDR1 and CDR2 from the germline V gene are SGHTA and FQGNSA. CDR3 bases: TGTGCCAGCAGCTCGGGTCGGAGCACAGATACGCAGTATTTT. It codes for CASSSGRSTDTQYF.

The chain joins TRBV29-1 to TRBJ2-7; no definite D call. Trimming took off 8 bases at V and 5 bases at J, with 22 bases between the two ends. Germline V gene sequence: CDR1 SQVTM, CDR2 ANQGSEA. The CDR3 is made up of 14 amino acids. The CDR3 loop reads CSPSDEVPEDEQYF. The CDR3 DNA reads TGCAGCCCGTCCGACGAGGTTCCCGAGGACGAGCAGTACTTC.

The chain combines TRBV5-6 with TRBJ2-4; D not resolved. The CDR3 loop spans 15 amino acids. The germline V gene encodes CDR1 SGHDT and CDR2 YYEEEE. V was shortened by 0 bases and J by 3 bases, with 10 bases between the two germline ends. CDR3 region: CASSLEGWDKNIQYF. CDR3 sequence (DNA): TGTGCCAGCAGCTTGGAAGGGTGGGACAAAAACATTCAGTACTTC.

The genes are TRBV11-2 and TRBJ2-7; D call uncertain. This CDR3 is built from 16 residues. The germline V gene encodes CDR1 SGHAT and CDR2 FQNNGV. The ends were cut back, 3 bases at V and 0 bases at J, with 15 bases in the middle. CDR3 amino acids: CASSFGIPASSYEQYF. The CDR3 nucleotides read TGTGCCAGCAGCTTCGGTATCCCTGCCAGCTCCTACGAGCAGTACTTC.

The V call is TRBV6-5, the J call TRBJ1-2, with D unresolved. Trimming stripped 3 bases from V and 4 bases from J, with 9 bases between. The CDR3 is 13 amino acids. Germline values: CDR1 MNHEY, CDR2 SVGAGI. Written as DNA, the CDR3 is TGTGCCAGCAGTTATCAGGCGTCCTATGGCTACACCTTC. Its protein product is CASSYQASYGYTF.

This clone appeared once. The rearrangement links TRBV7-3 to TRBJ2-1; 10 bases align to TRBD2. CDR3 length equals 15 residues. Germline lookup yields CDR1 SGHTA and CDR2 FQGTGA. V shed 4 bases and J 4 bases; nucleotides not matched to a gene: 4. This chain's CDR3 is CASSYGTSAYNEQFF. DNA of the CDR3: TGTGCCAGCAGCTACGGGACTAGCGCTTACAATGAGCAGTTCTTC.

This chain joins TRBV13 and TRBJ2-7; weak D call: TRBD1 (6 bases). The CDR3 extends over 13 amino acids. The V end lost 2 bases, the J end lost 6 bases, and 11 bases lay between the germline ends. Looked up from germline, CDR1 is PRHDT and CDR2 is FYEKMQ (reference sequence). For the CDR3, the DNA is TGTGCCAGCAGCTTATCGACAGGCGGCGAGCAGTACTTC. This gives the protein CASSLSTGGEQYF.

This chain joins TRBV10-3 and TRBJ1-2; D not resolved. Trimming took off 0 bases at V and 8 bases at J, with 10 bases between the two ends. Germline values: CDR1 ENHRY, CDR2 SYGVKD. The CDR3 covers 13 residues. CDR3 region: CAISESRGSGYTF. DNA for the CDR3: TGTGCCATCAGTGAGTCGCGAGGAAGCGGCTACACCTTC.

This clone was seen only a few times. V usage is TRBV7-2 and J usage is TRBJ2-1, with D perhaps TRBD2 (6 bases). Germline assignment: CDR1 SGHTA and CDR2 FQGNSA. Trimming left V 1 base short and J 7 bases short, with 11 bases between. The CDR3 loop spans 14 amino acids. As DNA, the CDR3 is TGTGCCAGCAGCTTAGTAGACCGGGGGAATGAGCAGTTCTTC. Amino acids: CASSLVDRGNEQFF.

This rearrangement joins TRBV11-2 to TRBJ2-1, with D maybe TRBD1 (5 bases). Germline V CDR1 and CDR2: SGHAT, FQNNGV. V lost 1 base, J lost 12 bases, and 13 bases lay in between. This CDR3 is built from 13 residues. This CDR3 reads CASSLVVWGGQFF. DNA for the CDR3: TGTGCCAGCAGCTTAGTGGTTTGGGGCGGGCAGTTCTTC.

The chain links TRBV2 to TRBJ1-6; 7 bases agree with TRBD1. This CDR3 comprises 14 residues. With V trimmed by 7 bases and J by 7 bases, 7 bases remained unmatched. Germline CDR1 and CDR2: SNHLY and FYNNEI. CDR3 residues: CASILEGANSPLHF. The CDR3 DNA is TGTGCCAGCATCCTGGAGGGGGCCAATTCACCCCTCCACTTT.

J is TRBJ1-1 and V is TRBV6-1; D uncertain. The CDR3 consists of 14 residues. Trimming pared 3 bases from V and 5 bases from J, leaving 13 bases between. CDR1 MNHNS and CDR2 SASEGT come from the germline V gene. As DNA, the CDR3 is TGTGCCAGCAGTGAGGTCTGGGGTTGGACTGAAGCTTTCTTT. The encoded protein is CASSEVWGWTEAFF.

CDR3 in amino acids: CASSVGAVTGQPQHF. The DNA of the CDR3 is TGTGCCAGCAGCGTAGGTGCAGTCACCGGCCAGCCCCAGCATTTT. The rearrangement uses TRBV9 and TRBJ1-5; D is ambiguous. The CDR3 runs to 15 residues. Germline CDR1 reads SGDLS; CDR2 reads YYNGEE. Trimming removed 0 bases from V and 7 bases from J, with 14 bases in between.

This chain connects TRBV11-2 to TRBJ2-5, with D possibly matching TRBD1 (5 bases). Trimming took off 4 bases at V and 4 bases at J, with 16 bases between the two ends. Germline CDR1 is SGHAT and CDR2 is FQNNGV. The CDR3 has 15 residues. CDR3 in DNA: TGTGCCAGCAGCTCTAAGCAGGGTCTATTAGAGACCCAGTACTTC. This sequence encodes CASSSKQGLLETQYF. Together with reference TRBV11-2 and TRBJ2-5, the CDR3 gives the full variable domain: EAGVAQSPRYKIIEKRQSVAFWCNPISGHATLYWYQQILGQGPKLLIQFQNNGVVDDSQLPKDRFSAERLKGVDSTLKIQPAKLEDSAVYLCASSSKQGLLETQYFGPGTRLLVL.

V usage is TRBV9 and J usage is TRBJ1-1; 7 bases are shared with TRBD1. Germline loops: CDR1 SGDLS, CDR2 YYNGEE. CDR3 length equals 14 residues. The junction had 5 bases not matched to a gene; V was cut back by 4 bases and J by 2 bases. CDR3 bases: TGTGCCAGCAGCCCACACAGGGGTAACACTGAAGCTTTCTTT. It is translated as CASSPHRGNTEAFF.

As DNA, the CDR3 is TGCACCAGCAGCCAAGATTGGGCGTACCAAGAGACCCAGTACTTC. Protein: CTSSQDWAYQETQYF. The chain links TRBV1 to TRBJ2-5; TRBD1, the D gene given by the table, was not confirmed from the DNA. TRBV1 is described as a pseudogene. The CDR3 sequence is 15 residues long.

This clone was seen once. The chain joins TRBV4-3 to TRBJ2-7, with a tentative D call TRBD1 (5 bases). Germline-derived CDR1 and CDR2 are LGHNA and YSLEER. The CDR3 is 15 amino acids. V lost 0 bases, J lost 1 base, and 10 bases lay in between. The chain's CDR3 is CASSQDGQKSYEQYF. As DNA, the CDR3 is TGCGCCAGCAGCCAAGATGGACAAAAGTCCTACGAGCAGTACTTC.

V gene TRBV5-1 combines with J gene TRBJ2-1, with 7 bases aligning to TRBD1. J lost 3 bases, V lost 0 bases, and 3 bases had no gene match. The CDR3 sequence is 15 residues long. The germline CDR1 and CDR2 sequences are SGHRS and YFSETQ. Written as DNA, the CDR3 is TGCGCCAGCAGCTTGGGGGACAGCATCTACAATGAGCAGTTCTTC. This codes for CASSLGDSIYNEQFF.

The chain carries TRBV19 and TRBJ1-4; D remains ambiguous. V was trimmed by 6 bases and J by 8 bases, leaving 13 bases between them. The CDR3 is 13 residues long. CDR1 and CDR2 (germline): LNHDA, SQIVND (reference sequence). The CDR3 loop reads CASSSVRKEKLFF. CDR3 bases: TGTGCCAGTAGCTCGGTTCGTAAAGAAAAACTGTTTTTT. Drawing the rest from reference TRBV19 and TRBJ1-4, the complete variable domain is DGGITQSPKYLFRKEGQNVTLSCEQNLNHDAMYWYRQDPGQGLRLIYYSQIVNDFQKGDIAEGYSVSREKKESFPLTVTSAQKNPTAFYLCASSSVRKEKLFFGSGTQLSVL.

In DNA, the CDR3 is TGTGCCAGCAGCGTAACGGGGGCAGGTGAAAAACTGTTTTTT. It codes for CASSVTGAGEKLFF. The V and J genes are TRBV9 and TRBJ1-4; maybe TRBD1 (6 bases). Trimming shortened V by 1 base and J by 7 bases, and 11 bases separated the two germline ends. This CDR3 region has 14 residues. Per germline, CDR1 SGDLS and CDR2 YYNGEE.

This clone was picked up one time. The J gene is TRBJ2-5, the V gene TRBV7-8, with 7 nucleotides matching TRBD1. The V gene's germline CDR1 is SGHVS and CDR2 FQNEAQ. This CDR3 contains 15 residues. Germline trimming cut 0 bases from V and 7 bases from J; bases unmatched to any gene: 8. The CDR3 DNA reads as TGTGCCAGCAGCTTAGCAGGGGGCCGAATCGGGACCCAGTACTTC. The encoded protein is CASSLAGGRIGTQYF.

V and J are TRBV11-2 and TRBJ2-7; D perhaps matches TRBD2 (5 bases). V lost 1 base to trimming and J lost 5 bases, with 6 bases between them. CDR1 is SGHAT and CDR2 is FQNNGV in the germline V gene. This CDR3 has 12 amino acids. CDR3 sequence: CASSLAGDEQYF. The CDR3 DNA reads TGTGCCAGCAGCTTAGCCGGGGACGAGCAGTACTTC.

V is TRBV28 and J is TRBJ1-2; 7 bases map to TRBD1. Looked up from germline, CDR1 is MDHEN and CDR2 is SYDVKM. Trimming took 2 bases from V and 4 from J; bases not matched to a gene: 4. This CDR3 spans 14 amino acids. The CDR3 sequence: CASSLMAGGYGYTF. The DNA of the CDR3 is TGTGCCAGCAGTTTAATGGCAGGGGGCTATGGCTACACCTTC.

This clone was observed a handful of times. This chain uses TRBV7-2 with TRBJ1-4; weak D call: TRBD1 (6 bases). Germline V gene data show CDR1 as SGHTA and CDR2 as FQGNSA. The CDR3 runs to 15 residues. Trimming pared 5 bases from V and 0 bases from J, leaving 10 bases between. Here the CDR3 reads CASSPPGATNEKLFF. CDR3 DNA: TGTGCCAGCAGCCCGCCAGGGGCAACTAATGAAAAACTGTTTTTT.

The chain links TRBV5-1 to TRBJ2-7, with 10 bases lining up with TRBD1. CDR3 length: 14 residues. Germline CDR1 and CDR2: SGHRS and YFSETQ. Trimming cost V 0 bases and J 7 bases; bases outside gene matches: 4. This chain's CDR3 is CASSLGDRGREQYF. In DNA form, the CDR3 reads TGCGCCAGCAGCTTGGGGGACAGGGGAAGGGAGCAGTACTTC.

The chain uses TRBV7-9 and TRBJ1-2, with D unclear. V gave up 1 base and J gave up 6 bases, with 9 bases separating them. This CDR3 is built from 13 residues. Germline V gene sequence: CDR1 SEHNR, CDR2 FQNEAQ (reference sequence). CDR3 nucleotide sequence: TGTGCCAGCAGCTTAGGACGGAGTGATGGCTACACCTTC. Residues: CASSLGRSDGYTF.